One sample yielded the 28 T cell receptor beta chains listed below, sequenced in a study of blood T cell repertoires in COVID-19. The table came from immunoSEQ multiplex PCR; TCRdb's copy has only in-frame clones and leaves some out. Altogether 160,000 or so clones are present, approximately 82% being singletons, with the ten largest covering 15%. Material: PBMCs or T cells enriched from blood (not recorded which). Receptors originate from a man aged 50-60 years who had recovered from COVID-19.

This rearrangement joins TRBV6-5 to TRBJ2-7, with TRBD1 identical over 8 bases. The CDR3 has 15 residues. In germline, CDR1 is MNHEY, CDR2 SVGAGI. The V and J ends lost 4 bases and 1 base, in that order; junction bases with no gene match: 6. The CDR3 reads CASSSTGQVSYEQYF. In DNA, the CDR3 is TGTGCCAGCAGTTCCACGGGACAGGTGTCCTACGAGCAGTACTTC.

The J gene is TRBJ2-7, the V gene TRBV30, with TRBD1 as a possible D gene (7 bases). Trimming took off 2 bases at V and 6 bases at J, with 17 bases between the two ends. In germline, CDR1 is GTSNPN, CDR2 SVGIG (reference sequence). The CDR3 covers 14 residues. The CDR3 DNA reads TGTGCCTGGAGTCAAGGGGGCGGGGTGGCCGAGCAGTACTTC. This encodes CAWSQGGGVAEQYF. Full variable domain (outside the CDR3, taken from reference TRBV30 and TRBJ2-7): SQTIHQWPATLVQPVGSPLSLECTVEGTSNPNLYWYRQAAGRGLQLLFYSVGIGQISSEVPQNLSASRPQDRQFILSSKKLLLSDSGFYLCAWSQGGGVAEQYFGPGTRLTVT.

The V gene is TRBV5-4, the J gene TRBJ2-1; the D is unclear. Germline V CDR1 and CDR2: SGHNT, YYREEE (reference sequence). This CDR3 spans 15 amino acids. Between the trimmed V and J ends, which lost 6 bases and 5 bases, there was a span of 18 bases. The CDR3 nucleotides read TGTGCCAGCACACGACGTAGTGGGCATGACAATGAGCAGTTCTTC. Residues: CASTRRSGHDNEQFF.

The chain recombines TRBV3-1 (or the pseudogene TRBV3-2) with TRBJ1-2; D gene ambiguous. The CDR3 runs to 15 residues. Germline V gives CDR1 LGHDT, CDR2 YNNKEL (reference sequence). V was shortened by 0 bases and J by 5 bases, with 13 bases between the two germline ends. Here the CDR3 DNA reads TGTGCCAGCAGCCAAGAGTACACCTCACCGTATGGCTACACCTTC. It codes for CASSQEYTSPYGYTF.

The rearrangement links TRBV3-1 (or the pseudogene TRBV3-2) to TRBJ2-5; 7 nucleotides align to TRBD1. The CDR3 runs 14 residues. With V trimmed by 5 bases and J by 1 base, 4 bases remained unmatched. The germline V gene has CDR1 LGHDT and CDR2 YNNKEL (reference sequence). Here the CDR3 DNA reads TGTGCCAGCAGCTTTTACAGGGGCCAAGAGACCCAGTACTTC. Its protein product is CASSFYRGQETQYF.

In nucleotides, the CDR3 is TGTGCCAGCAGCCCTAGACAGGGGTTGGCTGGAAACACCATATATTTT. This translates into CASSPRQGLAGNTIYF. V usage is TRBV7-6 and J usage is TRBJ1-3; 8 bases map to TRBD1. There are 16 residues in the CDR3. Germline CDR1 and CDR2: SGHVS and FNYEAQ. Trimming cost V 5 bases and J 2 bases; bases outside gene matches: 8.

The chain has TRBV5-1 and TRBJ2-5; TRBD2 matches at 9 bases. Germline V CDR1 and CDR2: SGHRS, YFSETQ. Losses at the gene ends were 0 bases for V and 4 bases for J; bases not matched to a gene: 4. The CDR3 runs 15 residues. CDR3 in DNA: TGCGCCAGCAGCTTGGGACTAGCGGTGGCAGAGACCCAGTACTTC. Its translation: CASSLGLAVAETQYF.

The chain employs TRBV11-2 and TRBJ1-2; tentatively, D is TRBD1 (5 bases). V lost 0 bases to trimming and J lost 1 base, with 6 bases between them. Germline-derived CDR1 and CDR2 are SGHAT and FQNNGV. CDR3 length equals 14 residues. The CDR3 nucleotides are TGTGCCAGCAGCTTAGACAGGGTTAACTATGGCTACACCTTC. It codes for CASSLDRVNYGYTF.

The CDR3 nucleotides are TGCGCCAGCAGAGAAGGACAAGTTAATCAGCCCCAGCATTTT. It codes for CASREGQVNQPQHF. V usage is TRBV10-2 and J usage is TRBJ1-5, with D tentatively TRBD1 (5 bases). V was clipped by 6 bases and J by 4 bases, with 13 bases between them. The CDR3 sequence is 14 residues long. The germline V gene encodes CDR1 WSHSY and CDR2 SAAADI.

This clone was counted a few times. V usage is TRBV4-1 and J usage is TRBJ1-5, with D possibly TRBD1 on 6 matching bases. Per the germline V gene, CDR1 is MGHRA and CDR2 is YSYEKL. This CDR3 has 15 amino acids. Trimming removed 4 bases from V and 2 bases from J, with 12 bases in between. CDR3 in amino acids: CASSLADSRNQPQHF. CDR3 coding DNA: TGCGCCAGCAGCCTGGCGGACAGTCGCAATCAGCCCCAGCATTTT.

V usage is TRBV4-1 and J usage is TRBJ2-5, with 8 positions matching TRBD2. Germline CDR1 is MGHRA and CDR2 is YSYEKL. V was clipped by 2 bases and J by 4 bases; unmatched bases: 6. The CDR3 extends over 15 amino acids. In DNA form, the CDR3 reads TGCGCCAGCAGCCAATACGGGGGGGCCGGAGAGACCCAGTACTTC. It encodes CASSQYGGAGETQYF.

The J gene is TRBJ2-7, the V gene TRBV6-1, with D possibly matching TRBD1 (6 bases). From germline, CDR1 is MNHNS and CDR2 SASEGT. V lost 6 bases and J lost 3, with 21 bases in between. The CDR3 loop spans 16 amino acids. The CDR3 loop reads CASRERGTLVRYEQYF. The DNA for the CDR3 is TGTGCCAGCAGGGAAAGGGGGACACTCGTCCGCTACGAGCAGTACTTC.

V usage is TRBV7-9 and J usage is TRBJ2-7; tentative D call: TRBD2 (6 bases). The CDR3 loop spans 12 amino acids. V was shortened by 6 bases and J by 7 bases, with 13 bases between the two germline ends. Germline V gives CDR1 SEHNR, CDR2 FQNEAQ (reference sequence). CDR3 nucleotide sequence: TGTGCCAGCAGGCATAATGCGGGGGAGCAGTACTTC. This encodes CASRHNAGEQYF.

CDR3 nucleotide sequence: TGTGCCAGCAGCTACGGGACAGTCTCGAGGACTGAAGCTTTCTTT. Protein product: CASSYGTVSRTEAFF. J is TRBJ1-1 and V is TRBV25-1; 7 nucleotides line up with TRBD1. CDR1 MGHDK and CDR2 SYGVNS come from the germline V gene. CDR3 size: 15 residues. V was clipped by 6 bases and J by 5 bases; unmatched bases: 12.

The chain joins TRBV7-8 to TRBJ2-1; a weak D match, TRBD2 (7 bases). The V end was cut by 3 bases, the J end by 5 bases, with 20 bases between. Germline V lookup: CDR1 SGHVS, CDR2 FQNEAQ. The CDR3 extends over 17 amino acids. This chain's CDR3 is CASSFLGGRFVNNEQFF. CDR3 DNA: TGTGCCAGCAGCTTTCTGGGGGGGCGATTTGTCAACAATGAGCAGTTCTTC.

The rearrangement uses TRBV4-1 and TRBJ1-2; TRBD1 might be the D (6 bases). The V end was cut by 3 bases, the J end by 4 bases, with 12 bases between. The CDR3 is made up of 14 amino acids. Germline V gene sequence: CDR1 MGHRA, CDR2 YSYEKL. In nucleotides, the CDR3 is TGCGCCAGCAGCCATCAGGGGCGTAGCTATGGCTACACCTTC. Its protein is CASSHQGRSYGYTF.

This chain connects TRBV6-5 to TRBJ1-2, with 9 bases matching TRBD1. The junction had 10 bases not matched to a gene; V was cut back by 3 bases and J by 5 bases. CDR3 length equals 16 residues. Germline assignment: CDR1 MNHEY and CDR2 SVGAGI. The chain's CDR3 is CASSYVRLGQGYGYTF. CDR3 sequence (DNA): TGTGCCAGCAGTTATGTAAGGCTGGGACAGGGATATGGCTACACCTTC.

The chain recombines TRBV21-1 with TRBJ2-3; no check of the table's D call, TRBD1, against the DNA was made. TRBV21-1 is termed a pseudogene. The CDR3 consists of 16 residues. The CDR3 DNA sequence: TGTGCCAGCAGCAAAGTTACAGGACATAGCACAGATACGCAGTATTTT. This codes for CASSKVTGHSTDTQYF.

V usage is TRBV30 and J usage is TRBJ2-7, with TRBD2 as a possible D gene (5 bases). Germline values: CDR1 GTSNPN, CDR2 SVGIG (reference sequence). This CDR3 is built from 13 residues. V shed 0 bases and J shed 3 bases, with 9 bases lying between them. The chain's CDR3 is CAWSVTGIYEQYF. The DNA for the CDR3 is TGTGCCTGGAGTGTAACCGGGATCTACGAGCAGTACTTC. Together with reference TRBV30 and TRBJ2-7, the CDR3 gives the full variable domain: SQTIHQWPATLVQPVGSPLSLECTVEGTSNPNLYWYRQAAGRGLQLLFYSVGIGQISSEVPQNLSASRPQDRQFILSSKKLLLSDSGFYLCAWSVTGIYEQYFGPGTRLTVT.

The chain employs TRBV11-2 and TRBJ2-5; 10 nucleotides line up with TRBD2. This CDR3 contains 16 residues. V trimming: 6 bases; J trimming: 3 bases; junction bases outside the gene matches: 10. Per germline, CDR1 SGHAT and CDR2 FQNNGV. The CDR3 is CASSSSLAGGKETQYF. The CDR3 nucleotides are TGTGCCAGCAGTTCCTCCTTAGCGGGGGGAAAAGAGACCCAGTACTTC. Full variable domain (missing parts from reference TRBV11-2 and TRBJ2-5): EAGVAQSPRYKIIEKRQSVAFWCNPISGHATLYWYQQILGQGPKLLIQFQNNGVVDDSQLPKDRFSAERLKGVDSTLKIQPAKLEDSAVYLCASSSSLAGGKETQYFGPGTRLLVL.

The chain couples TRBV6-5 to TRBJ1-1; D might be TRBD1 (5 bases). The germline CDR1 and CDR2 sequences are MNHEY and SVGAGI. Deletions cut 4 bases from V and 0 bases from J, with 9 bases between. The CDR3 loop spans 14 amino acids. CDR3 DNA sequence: TGTGCCAGCAGTTCCGGGACTCTGAACACTGAAGCTTTCTTT. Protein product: CASSSGTLNTEAFF.

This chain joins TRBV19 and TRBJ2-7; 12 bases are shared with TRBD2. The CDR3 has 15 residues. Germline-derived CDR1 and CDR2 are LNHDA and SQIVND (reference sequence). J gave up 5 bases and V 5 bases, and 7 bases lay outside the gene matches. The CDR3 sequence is CASSFRLAGVDEQYF. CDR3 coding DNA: TGTGCCAGTAGTTTTCGACTAGCGGGGGTCGACGAGCAGTACTTC.

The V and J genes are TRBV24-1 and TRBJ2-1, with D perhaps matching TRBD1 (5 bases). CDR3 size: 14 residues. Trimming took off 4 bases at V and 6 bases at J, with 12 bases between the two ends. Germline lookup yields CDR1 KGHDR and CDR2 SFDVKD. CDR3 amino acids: CATSETVPGNEQFF. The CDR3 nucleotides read TGTGCCACCAGTGAGACAGTGCCAGGCAATGAGCAGTTCTTC.

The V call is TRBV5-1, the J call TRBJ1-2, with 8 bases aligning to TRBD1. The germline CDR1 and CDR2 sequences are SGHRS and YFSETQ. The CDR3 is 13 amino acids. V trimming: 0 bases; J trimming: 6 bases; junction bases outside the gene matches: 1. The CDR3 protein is CASSLGTGNGYTF. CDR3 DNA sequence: TGCGCCAGCAGCTTGGGGACAGGGAATGGCTACACCTTC.

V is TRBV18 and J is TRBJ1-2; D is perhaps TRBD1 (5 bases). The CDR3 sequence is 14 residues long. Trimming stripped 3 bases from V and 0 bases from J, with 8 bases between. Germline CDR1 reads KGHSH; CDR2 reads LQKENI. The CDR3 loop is CASSPDNSNYGYTF. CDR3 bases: TGTGCCAGCTCACCGGACAACTCTAACTATGGCTACACCTTC. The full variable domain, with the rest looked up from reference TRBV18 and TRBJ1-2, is NAGVMQNPRHLVRRRGQEARLRCSPMKGHSHVYWYRQLPEEGLKFMVYLQKENIIDESGMPKERFSAEFPKEGPSILRIQQVVRGDSAAYFCASSPDNSNYGYTFGSGTRLTVV.

The CDR3 spells CASSLGQVSYEQYF. Here the CDR3 DNA reads TGTGCCAGCAGCTTAGGCCAGGTCTCCTACGAGCAGTACTTC. The gene calls are TRBV7-9 and TRBJ2-7, with unresolved D. Between the trimmed V and J ends, which lost 1 base and 0 bases, there was a span of 7 bases. Looked up from germline, CDR1 is SEHNR and CDR2 is FQNEAQ (reference sequence). The CDR3 extends over 14 amino acids.

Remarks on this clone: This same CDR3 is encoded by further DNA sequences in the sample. The CDR3 bases are TGTGCCAGTAGTATTCCAGGGAACTATGGCTACACCTTC. This sequence encodes CASSIPGNYGYTF. The J gene is TRBJ1-2, the V gene TRBV19, with D maybe TRBD1 (5 bases). Germline CDR1 is LNHDA and CDR2 is SQIVND (reference sequence). V shed 3 bases and J shed 2 bases, with 7 bases lying between them. This CDR3 region has 13 residues.

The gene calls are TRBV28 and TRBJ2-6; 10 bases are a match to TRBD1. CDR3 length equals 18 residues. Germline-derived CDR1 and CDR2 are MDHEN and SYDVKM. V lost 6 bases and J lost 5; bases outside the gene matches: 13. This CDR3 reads CASRSTGGVLLWANVLTF. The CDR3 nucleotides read TGTGCCAGCAGGTCGACAGGGGGCGTTCTACTCTGGGCCAACGTCCTGACTTTC. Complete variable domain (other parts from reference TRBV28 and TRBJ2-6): DVKVTQSSRYLVKRTGEKVFLECVQDMDHENMFWYRQDPGLGLRLIYFSYDVKMKEKGDIPEGYSVSREKKERFSLILESASTNQTSMYLCASRSTGGVLLWANVLTFGAGSRLTVL.